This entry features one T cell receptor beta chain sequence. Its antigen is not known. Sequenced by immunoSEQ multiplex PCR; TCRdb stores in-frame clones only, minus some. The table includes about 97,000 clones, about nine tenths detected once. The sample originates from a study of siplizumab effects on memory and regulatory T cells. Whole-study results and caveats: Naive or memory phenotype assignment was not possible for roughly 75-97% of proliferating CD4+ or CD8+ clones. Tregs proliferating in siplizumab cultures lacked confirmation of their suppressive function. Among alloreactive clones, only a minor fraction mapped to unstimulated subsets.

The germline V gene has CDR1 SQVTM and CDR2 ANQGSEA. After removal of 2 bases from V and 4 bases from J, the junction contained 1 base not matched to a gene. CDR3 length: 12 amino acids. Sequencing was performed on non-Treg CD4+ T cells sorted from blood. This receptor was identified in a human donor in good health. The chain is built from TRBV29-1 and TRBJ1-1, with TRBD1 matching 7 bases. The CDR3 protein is CSVEKGATEAFF. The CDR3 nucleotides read TGCAGCGTTGAAAAGGGGGCCACTGAAGCTTTCTTT.